This TCR beta chain was recorded in a study of OX40 agonist ivuxolimab in advanced cancers. Study outcomes and limitations: No antigen was identified for the clonally expanded peripheral T cells.

Only in-frame clones appear in the TCRdb table, and some are missing; sequencing was by immunoSEQ multiplex PCR. The data contain under 90,000 clones, roughly nine tenths of them singletons. CDR1 and CDR2 from the germline V gene are SQVTM and ANQGSEA. This CDR3 is built from 14 residues. The J segment lost 4 bases and the V segment lost 5 bases, leaving 9 bases of the junction unmatched. On cycle 4 day 1 and cycle 7 day 1, as well as at baseline, blood was sampled. As regards this clone: Its antigen remains unidentified.

The sample was CD4+ or CD8+ T cells sorted from blood, taken in a trial of the OX40 agonist ivuxolimab. This TCR came from an adult with an advanced solid tumor such as melanoma, head and neck, liver or kidney cancer. V gene TRBV29-1 combines with J gene TRBJ1-1, with 8 bases fitting TRBD1. CDR3 DNA sequence: TGCAGCGTTCCTGTACAGGGGGGCTTCACTGAAGCTTTCTTT. Amino acids: CSVPVQGGFTEAFF.